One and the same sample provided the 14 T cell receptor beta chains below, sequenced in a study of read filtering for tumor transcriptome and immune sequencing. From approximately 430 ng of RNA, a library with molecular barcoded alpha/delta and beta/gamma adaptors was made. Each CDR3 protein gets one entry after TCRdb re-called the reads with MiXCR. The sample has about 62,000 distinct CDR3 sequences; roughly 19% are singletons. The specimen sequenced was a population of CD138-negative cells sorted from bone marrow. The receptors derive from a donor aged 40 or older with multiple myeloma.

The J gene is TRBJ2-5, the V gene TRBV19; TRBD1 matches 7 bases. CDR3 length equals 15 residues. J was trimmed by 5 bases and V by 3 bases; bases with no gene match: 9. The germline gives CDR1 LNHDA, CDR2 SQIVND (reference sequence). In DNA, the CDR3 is TGTGCCAGTAGTATTGGTACAGGGGTCTGGGAGACCCAGTACTTC. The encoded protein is CASSIGTGVWETQYF.

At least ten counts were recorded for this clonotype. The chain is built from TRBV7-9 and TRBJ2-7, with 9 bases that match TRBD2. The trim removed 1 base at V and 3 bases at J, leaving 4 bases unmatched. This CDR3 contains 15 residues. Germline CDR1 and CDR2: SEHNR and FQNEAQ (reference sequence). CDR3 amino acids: CASSLDLAGLYEQYF. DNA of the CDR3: TGTGCCAGCAGCTTAGATCTAGCGGGACTCTACGAGCAGTACTTC.

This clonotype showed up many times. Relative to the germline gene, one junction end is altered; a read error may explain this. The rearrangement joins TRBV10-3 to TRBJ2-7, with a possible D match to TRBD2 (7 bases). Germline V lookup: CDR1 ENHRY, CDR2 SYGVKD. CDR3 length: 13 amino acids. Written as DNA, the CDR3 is TGTGCCATCAGTGACGGGGGGCGGCACGAGCGGTACTTC. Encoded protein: CAISDGGRHERYF.

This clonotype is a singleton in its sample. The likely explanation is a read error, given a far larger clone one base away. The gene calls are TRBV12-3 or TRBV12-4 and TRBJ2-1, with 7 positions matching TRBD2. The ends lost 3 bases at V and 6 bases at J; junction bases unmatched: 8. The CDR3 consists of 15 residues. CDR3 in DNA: TGTGCCAGCAGTTTCGGGGGGTCTAATCCCAATGAGCAGTTCTTC. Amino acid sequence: CASSFGGSNPNEQFF.

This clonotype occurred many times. CDR3 nucleotide sequence: TGCAGTGCTAGGCCGGGAGCGGGCACCTACGAGCAGTACTTC. This gives the protein CSARPGAGTYEQYF. The chain employs TRBV20-1 and TRBJ2-7; D possibly corresponds to TRBD2 (6 bases). Trimming took off 3 bases at V and 2 bases at J, with 14 bases between the two ends. CDR3 length: 14 amino acids. Germline CDR1 is DFQATT and CDR2 is SNEGSKA (reference sequence).

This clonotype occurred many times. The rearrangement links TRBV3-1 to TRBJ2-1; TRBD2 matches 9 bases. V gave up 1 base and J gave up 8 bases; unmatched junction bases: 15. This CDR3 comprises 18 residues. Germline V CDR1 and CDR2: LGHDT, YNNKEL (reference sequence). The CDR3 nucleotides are TGTGCCAGCAGCCAAGCCACTAGCGGGTTCCCAATGGTCCATGAGCAGTTCTTC. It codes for CASSQATSGFPMVHEQFF.

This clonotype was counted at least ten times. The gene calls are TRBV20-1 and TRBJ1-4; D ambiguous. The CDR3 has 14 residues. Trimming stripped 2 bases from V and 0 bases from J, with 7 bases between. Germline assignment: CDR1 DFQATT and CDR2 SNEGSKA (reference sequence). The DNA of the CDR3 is TGCAGTGCTAGACATTTTGCAACTAATGAAAAACTGTTTTTT. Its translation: CSARHFATNEKLFF.

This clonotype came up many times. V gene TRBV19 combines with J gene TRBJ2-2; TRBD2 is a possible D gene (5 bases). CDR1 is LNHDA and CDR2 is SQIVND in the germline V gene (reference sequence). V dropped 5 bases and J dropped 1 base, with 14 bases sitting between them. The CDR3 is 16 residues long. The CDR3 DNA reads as TGTGCCAGTAGTTCCCCCGGAGAGGGGAACACCGGGGAGCTGTTTTTT. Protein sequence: CASSSPGEGNTGELFF.

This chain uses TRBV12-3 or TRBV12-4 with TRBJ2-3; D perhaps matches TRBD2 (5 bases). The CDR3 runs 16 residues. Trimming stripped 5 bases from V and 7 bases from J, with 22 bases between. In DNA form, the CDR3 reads TGTGCCAGCAGTATTTCAGCGGTAGGCGTCGTGAATACGCAGTATTTT. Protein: CASSISAVGVVNTQYF.

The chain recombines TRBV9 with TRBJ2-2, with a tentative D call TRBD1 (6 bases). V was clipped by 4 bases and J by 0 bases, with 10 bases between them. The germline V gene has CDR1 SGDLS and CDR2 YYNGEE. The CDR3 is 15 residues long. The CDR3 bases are TGTGCCAGCAGCTCCGGGACAACGAACACCGGGGAGCTGTTTTTT. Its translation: CASSSGTTNTGELFF.

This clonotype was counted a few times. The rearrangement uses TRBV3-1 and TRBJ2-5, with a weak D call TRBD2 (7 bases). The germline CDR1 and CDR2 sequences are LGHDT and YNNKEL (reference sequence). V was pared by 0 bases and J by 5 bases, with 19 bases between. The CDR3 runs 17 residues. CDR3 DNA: TGTGCCAGCAGCCAAGAAGTACCGCGGGGGCGGGGGGAGACCCAGTACTTC. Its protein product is CASSQEVPRGRGETQYF.

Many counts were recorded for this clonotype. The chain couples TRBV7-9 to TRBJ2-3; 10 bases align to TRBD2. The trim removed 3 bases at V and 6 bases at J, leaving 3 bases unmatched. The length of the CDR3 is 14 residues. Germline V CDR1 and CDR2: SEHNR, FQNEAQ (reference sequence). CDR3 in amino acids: CASSLMTSGDTQYF. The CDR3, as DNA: TGTGCCAGCAGCTTGATGACTAGCGGGGATACGCAGTATTTT.

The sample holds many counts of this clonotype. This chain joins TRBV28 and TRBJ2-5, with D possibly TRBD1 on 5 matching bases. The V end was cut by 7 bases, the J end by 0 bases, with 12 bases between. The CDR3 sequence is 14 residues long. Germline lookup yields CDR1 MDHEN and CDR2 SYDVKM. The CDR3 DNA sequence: TGTGCCAGCACCCCGGAGACAGACCAAGAGACCCAGTACTTC. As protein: CASTPETDQETQYF.

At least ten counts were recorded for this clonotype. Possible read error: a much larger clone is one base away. CDR3 loop: CASGQSRDSYEQYF. CDR3 nucleotides: TGTGCCAGCGGCCAGTCCCGGGACAGCTACGAGCAGTACTTC. The rearrangement links TRBV3-1 to TRBJ2-7; 7 nucleotides align to TRBD1. This CDR3 region has 14 residues. Germline V CDR1 and CDR2: LGHDT, YNNKEL (reference sequence).